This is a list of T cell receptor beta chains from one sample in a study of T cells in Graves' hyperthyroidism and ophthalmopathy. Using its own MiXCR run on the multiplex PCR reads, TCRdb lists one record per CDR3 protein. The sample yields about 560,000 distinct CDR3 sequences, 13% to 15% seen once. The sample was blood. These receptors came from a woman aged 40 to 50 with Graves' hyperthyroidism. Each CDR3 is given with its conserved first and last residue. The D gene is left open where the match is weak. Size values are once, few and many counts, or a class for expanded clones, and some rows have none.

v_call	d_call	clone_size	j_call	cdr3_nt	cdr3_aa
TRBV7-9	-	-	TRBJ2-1	TGTGCCAGCGCGGAACCACTCCCCTACAATGAGCAGTTCTTC	CASAEPLPYNEQFF
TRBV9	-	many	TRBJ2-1	TGTGCCAGCAGCGCATTTGATAGCGGCAGTGTGTTCTTC	CASSAFDSGSVFF
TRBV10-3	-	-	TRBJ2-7	TGTGCCATCAGCCAAGCGTCCTACAAGCAGTACTTC	CAISQASYKQYF
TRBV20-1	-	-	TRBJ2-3	TGCAGTGCTAGAGATCATCTGCGCACAGATACGCAGTATTTT	CSARDHLRTDTQYF
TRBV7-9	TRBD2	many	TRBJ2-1	TGTGCCAGCAGCTTAGTGGCTAGCGGAAGCTTCAATGAGCAGTTCTTC	CASSLVASGSFNEQFF
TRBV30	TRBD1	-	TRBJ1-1	TGTGCCTGGGGACAGGGCTTCATGAACACTGAAGCTTTCTTT	CAWGQGFMNTEAFF
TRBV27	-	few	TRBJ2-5	TGTGCCAGCTCTTCTTTGCCAGTCGAGACCCAGTACTTC	CASSSLPVETQYF
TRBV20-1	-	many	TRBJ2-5	TGCAGTGCTATGAGTTTGGTCAAGGAGACCCAGTACTTC	CSAMSLVKETQYF
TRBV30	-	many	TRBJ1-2	TGTGCCCAAAGGTTCTCGTCTGAAGGCTACACCTTC	CAQRFSSEGYTF
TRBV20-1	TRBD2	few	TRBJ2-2	TGCAGTGCTAGAGGGCTAGCGGATACCGAGGGGGAGCTGTTTTTT	CSARGLADTEGELFF
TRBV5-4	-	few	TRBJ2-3	TGTGCCAGCAGCTTGGATGGAGGTCCTAGCACAGATACGCAGTATTTT	CASSLDGGPSTDTQYF
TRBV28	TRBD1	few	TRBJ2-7	TGTGCCAGCAGCGGGACAGGGTACAGGCAGTACTTC	CASSGTGYRQYF
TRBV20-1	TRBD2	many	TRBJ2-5	TGCAGTGCTAGGAGACTAGCGGAAGAGACCCAGTACTTC	CSARRLAEETQYF
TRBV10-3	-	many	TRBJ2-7	TGTGCCATCAGTGGCCAGCCCTACGAGCAGTACTTC	CAISGQPYEQYF
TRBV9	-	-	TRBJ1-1	TGTGCCAGCAGCGCCGGCCTAATGAACACTGAAGCTTTCTTT	CASSAGLMNTEAFF
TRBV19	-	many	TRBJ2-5	TGTGCCAGTAGTGCCGGACTCGGCGGGGAGACCCAGTACTTC	CASSAGLGGETQYF
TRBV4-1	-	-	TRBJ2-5	TGCGCCAGCAGCCAAGACAGGAGTTTTGAGACCCAGTACTTC	CASSQDRSFETQYF
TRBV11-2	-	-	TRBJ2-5	TGTGCCAGCAGCGGGACTGGAGGTGGGACCCAGTACTTC	CASSGTGGGTQYF
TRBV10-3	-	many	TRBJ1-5	TGTGCCATCAGACAGGGAGAAGCCAATCAGCCCCAGCATTTT	CAIRQGEANQPQHF
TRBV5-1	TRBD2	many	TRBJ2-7	TGCGCCAGCAGCTTCGGTGGGTCTAGCGGGAGCCACTCCTACGAGCAGTACTTC	CASSFGGSSGSHSYEQYF
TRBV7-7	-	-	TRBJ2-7	TGTGCTAGCAGCAACCGGGACGGCGAGCAGTACTTC	CASSNRDGEQYF
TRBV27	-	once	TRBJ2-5	TGTGCCAGCAGTTTAAGCCCCCGGGGGGAGACCCAGTACTTC	CASSLSPRGETQYF
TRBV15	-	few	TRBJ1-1	TGTGCCACCAGCAGAGTTATAGCGGAAAGGGTCTTT	CATSRVIAERVF
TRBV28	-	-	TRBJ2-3	TGTGCCAGCAGGACAGCCACAGATACGCAGTATTTT	CASRTATDTQYF
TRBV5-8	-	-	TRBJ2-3	TGTGCCAGCAGCTGGGGGCCTCGTGCGGCAGATACGCAGTATTTT	CASSWGPRAADTQYF
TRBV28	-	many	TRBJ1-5	TGTGCCAGCAGTTTTCTGCGACGGATTAGCAATCAGCCCCAGCATTTT	CASSFLRRISNQPQHF
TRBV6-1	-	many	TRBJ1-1	TGTGCCAGCAGTCTGGGACCCATGAACACTGAAGCTTTCTTT	CASSLGPMNTEAFF
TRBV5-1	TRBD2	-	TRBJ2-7	TGCGCCAGCAGCTTGGCCTTGGGACTAGCGGGAACCACCTACGAGCAGTACTTC	CASSLALGLAGTTYEQYF
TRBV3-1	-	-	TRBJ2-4	TGTGCCAGCACCCTCCGAAAGTGGAACATTCAGTACTTC	CASTLRKWNIQYF
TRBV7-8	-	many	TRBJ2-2	TGTGCCATTGTTGGGGGAGAGCTTACGAACACCGGGGAGCTGTTTTTT	CAIVGGELTNTGELFF
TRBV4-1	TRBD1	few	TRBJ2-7	TGCGCCAGCAGCGGGGACAGCCCCTCCTACGAGCAGTACTTC	CASSGDSPSYEQYF
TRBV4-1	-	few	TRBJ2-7	TGCGCCAGCAGCCTCTACGGGGGGCGGGAGTCGGGCTACGAGCAGTACTTC	CASSLYGGRESGYEQYF
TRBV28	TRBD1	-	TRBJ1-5	TGTGCCAGCAGCACGGGACAGGGGGGTTTAGGTCAGCCCCAGCATTTT	CASSTGQGGLGQPQHF
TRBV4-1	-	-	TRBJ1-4	TGCGCCAGCAGCCTAGGGGCCTTTAATGAAAAACTGTTTTTT	CASSLGAFNEKLFF
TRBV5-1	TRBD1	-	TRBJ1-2	TGCGCCAGCAGCCTTGGAGGCGAAGGGGGCGGATATGGCTACACCTTC	CASSLGGEGGGYGYTF
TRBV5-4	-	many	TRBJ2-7	TGTGCCAGCAGCTTTGGACAGATTAACTCCTACGAGCAGTACTTC	CASSFGQINSYEQYF
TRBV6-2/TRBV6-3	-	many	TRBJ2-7	TGTGCCAGCAGTTACCTTGCACGCCAAGACGAGCAGTACTTC	CASSYLARQDEQYF
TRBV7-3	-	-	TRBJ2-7	TGTGCCAGCAGCCGACAACCCCGCCTGGAGCAGTACTTC	CASSRQPRLEQYF
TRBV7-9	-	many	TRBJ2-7	TGTGCCAGCAGCTTAGCGGAGAGAGTGAGTAGGCAGTACTTC	CASSLAERVSRQYF
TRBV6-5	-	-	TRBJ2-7	TGTGCCAGCAGTTACATTGGCGGCTACGGGCAGTACTTC	CASSYIGGYGQYF
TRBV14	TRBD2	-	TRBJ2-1	TGTGCCAGCAGTAAAGAACTAGCGAGATACAATGAGCAGCTCTTC	CASSKELARYNEQLF
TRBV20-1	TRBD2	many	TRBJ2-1	TGCAGTACTAGATCACTAGCGGAGTACAATGAGCAGTTCTTC	CSTRSLAEYNEQFF
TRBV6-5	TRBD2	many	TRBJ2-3	TGTGCCAGCAGTTATCGAACTAGCGGGAGGGTAACAGATACGCAGTATTTT	CASSYRTSGRVTDTQYF
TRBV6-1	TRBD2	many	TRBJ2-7	TGTGCCAGCAGCCAAAGACTAGCCTCCTACGAGCAGTACTTC	CASSQRLASYEQYF
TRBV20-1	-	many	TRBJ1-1	TGCAGTGTACAGGGACATTCGAACACTGAAGCTTTCTTT	CSVQGHSNTEAFF
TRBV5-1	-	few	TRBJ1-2	TGCGCCAGCAGCTTGGAACCTCACCAAACTTTGCATGGCTACACCTTC	CASSLEPHQTLHGYTF
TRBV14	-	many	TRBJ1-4	TGTGCCAGCAGCTTCGGGGGGACCCCAAATGAAAAACTGTTTTTT	CASSFGGTPNEKLFF